The rows below give T cell receptor beta chains drawn from one sample of a study of identical twins. A single record per CDR3 protein comes from TCRdb applying MiXCR to the 5' RACE reads. Among 300,000 to 400,000 distinct CDR3 sequences listed, 9% to 15% were seen once. The same data also went into a second study, on yellow fever vaccine responses in identical twins.

The sample taken for sequencing was CD8+ T cells sorted from blood. These receptors originate from a woman between 18 and 29 years old in good health. CDR3s include the opening cysteine and the closing phenylalanine or tryptophan. Each record gives: V gene, J gene, D gene, clone size, CDR3 protein, CDR3 DNA. The D gene is left open where the match is weak. Some rows have no size entry. The others give once, few or many, or a class for an expanded clone.

V gene: TRBV6-1
J gene: TRBJ2-7
D gene: -
clone size: few
CDR3 protein: CASTPGGVLHF
CDR3 DNA: TGTGCCAGCACACCCGGAGGGGTGTTGCACTTC

V gene: TRBV29-1
J gene: TRBJ1-2
D gene: -
clone size: many
CDR3 protein: CSVPGGGYGYTF
CDR3 DNA: TGCAGCGTTCCCGGGGGAGGCTATGGCTACACCTTC

V gene: TRBV12-3/TRBV12-4
J gene: TRBJ2-3
D gene: TRBD2
clone size: few
CDR3 protein: CASSPGTSGVTDTQYF
CDR3 DNA: TGTGCCAGCAGTCCAGGGACTAGCGGGGTCACAGATACGCAGTATTTT

V gene: TRBV27
J gene: TRBJ2-1
D gene: TRBD2
clone size: few
CDR3 protein: CASSRGTSAIYNEQFF
CDR3 DNA: TGTGCCAGCAGTAGAGGGACTAGCGCGATCTACAATGAGCAGTTCTTC

V gene: TRBV25-1
J gene: TRBJ1-1
D gene: -
clone size: few
CDR3 protein: CASRETDHRDTEAFF
CDR3 DNA: TGTGCCAGCAGAGAGACGGACCACCGGGACACTGAAGCTTTCTTT

V gene: TRBV5-6
J gene: TRBJ2-1
D gene: -
clone size: few
CDR3 protein: CASSYDQGLAYNEQFF
CDR3 DNA: TGTGCCAGCAGCTACGATCAGGGGTTAGCCTACAATGAGCAGTTCTTC

V gene: TRBV5-1
J gene: TRBJ2-3
D gene: TRBD1
clone size: -
CDR3 protein: CASSLGQGRRDTQYF
CDR3 DNA: TGCGCCAGCAGCTTGGGACAGGGGAGAAGAGATACGCAGTATTTT

V gene: TRBV4-1
J gene: TRBJ2-4
D gene: -
clone size: many
CDR3 protein: CASSSGQNKNIQYF
CDR3 DNA: TGCGCCAGCAGCTCCGGACAGAACAAAAACATTCAGTACTTC

V gene: TRBV15
J gene: TRBJ1-1
D gene: -
clone size: few
CDR3 protein: CATSTQIGDFSNTEAFF
CDR3 DNA: TGTGCCACCAGCACCCAGATCGGGGATTTTTCGAACACTGAAGCTTTCTTT

V gene: TRBV7-2
J gene: TRBJ2-1
D gene: -
clone size: -
CDR3 protein: CAAGWGGHNEQFF
CDR3 DNA: TGTGCCGCGGGGTGGGGCGGGCACAATGAGCAGTTCTTC

V gene: TRBV27
J gene: TRBJ2-5
D gene: -
clone size: few
CDR3 protein: CASSLGTARGETQYF
CDR3 DNA: TGTGCCAGCAGTTTAGGAACGGCCAGGGGTGAGACCCAGTACTTC

V gene: TRBV19
J gene: TRBJ1-1
D gene: -
clone size: -
CDR3 protein: CASSIMEGTEAFF
CDR3 DNA: TGTGCCAGTAGTATCATGGAAGGCACTGAAGCTTTCTTT

V gene: TRBV29-1
J gene: TRBJ2-3
D gene: TRBD1
clone size: -
CDR3 protein: CSVERGQGADTQYF
CDR3 DNA: TGCAGCGTTGAACGGGGACAGGGGGCAGATACGCAGTATTTT

V gene: TRBV7-9
J gene: TRBJ2-5
D gene: -
clone size: -
CDR3 protein: CASRGPELETQYF
CDR3 DNA: TGTGCCAGCAGAGGTCCAGAGTTAGAGACCCAGTACTTC

V gene: TRBV12-3/TRBV12-4
J gene: TRBJ2-3
D gene: TRBD1
clone size: -
CDR3 protein: CASSLAGQGVGQYF
CDR3 DNA: TGTGCCAGCAGTCTGGCGGGACAGGGAGTGGGGCAGTATTTT

V gene: TRBV2
J gene: TRBJ1-2
D gene: -
clone size: -
CDR3 protein: CASSEGRVEYGYTF
CDR3 DNA: TGTGCCAGCAGTGAAGGCAGGGTGGAATATGGCTACACCTTC

V gene: TRBV5-1
J gene: TRBJ2-1
D gene: -
clone size: -
CDR3 protein: CASSLGLVGDEQFF
CDR3 DNA: TGCGCCAGCAGCTTGGGCCTGGTAGGGGATGAGCAGTTCTTC

V gene: TRBV28
J gene: TRBJ2-2
D gene: TRBD2
clone size: -
CDR3 protein: CASSLWTSGNTGELFF
CDR3 DNA: TGTGCCAGCAGTTTATGGACTAGCGGGAACACCGGGGAGCTGTTTTTT

V gene: TRBV24-1
J gene: TRBJ2-7
D gene: -
clone size: -
CDR3 protein: CATSDVADPLNEQYF
CDR3 DNA: TGTGCCACCAGTGATGTGGCAGACCCCCTTAATGAGCAGTACTTC

V gene: TRBV3-1
J gene: TRBJ1-2
D gene: -
clone size: few
CDR3 protein: CASSQVWTEAGAGYTF
CDR3 DNA: TGTGCCAGCAGCCAAGTTTGGACCGAGGCCGGGGCGGGCTACACCTTC

V gene: TRBV12-3/TRBV12-4
J gene: TRBJ2-1
D gene: -
clone size: -
CDR3 protein: CASRPFGLQGWDEQFF
CDR3 DNA: TGTGCCAGCAGACCGTTCGGGCTCCAAGGTTGGGATGAGCAGTTCTTC

V gene: TRBV7-8
J gene: TRBJ2-1
D gene: -
clone size: many
CDR3 protein: CASSPPEGHSSYNEQFF
CDR3 DNA: TGTGCCAGCAGCCCGCCAGAGGGGCATAGCTCCTACAATGAGCAGTTCTTC

V gene: TRBV27
J gene: TRBJ1-6
D gene: -
clone size: few
CDR3 protein: CASSFRGFGSPLHF
CDR3 DNA: TGTGCCAGCAGTTTCAGGGGTTTCGGTTCACCCCTCCACTTT

V gene: TRBV4-1
J gene: TRBJ2-1
D gene: -
clone size: few
CDR3 protein: CASSQGLLPRHNYNEQFF
CDR3 DNA: TGCGCCAGCAGCCAAGGTTTGTTGCCGAGACATAACTACAATGAGCAGTTCTTC

V gene: TRBV6-7
J gene: TRBJ2-2
D gene: -
clone size: -
CDR3 protein: CASRSGEPNTGELFF
CDR3 DNA: TGTGCCAGCAGGTCGGGGGAGCCGAACACCGGGGAGCTGTTTTTT

V gene: TRBV4-1
J gene: TRBJ2-1
D gene: -
clone size: many
CDR3 protein: CASSQEEETMARLYNEQFF
CDR3 DNA: TGCGCCAGCAGCCAAGAGGAAGAAACGATGGCCAGGCTCTACAATGAGCAGTTCTTC

V gene: TRBV19
J gene: TRBJ1-1
D gene: -
clone size: -
CDR3 protein: CASSGEGNTEAFF
CDR3 DNA: TGTGCCAGTAGCGGGGAAGGGAACACTGAAGCTTTCTTT

V gene: TRBV20-1
J gene: TRBJ2-7
D gene: -
clone size: few
CDR3 protein: CSARDGDRTYEQYF
CDR3 DNA: TGCAGTGCTAGAGATGGGGACCGAACCTACGAGCAGTACTTC

V gene: TRBV28
J gene: TRBJ1-1
D gene: TRBD1
clone size: many
CDR3 protein: CASRQGQGIFGDTEAFF
CDR3 DNA: TGTGCCAGCCGCCAGGGACAGGGAATTTTTGGCGACACTGAAGCTTTCTTT

V gene: TRBV7-8
J gene: TRBJ2-7
D gene: -
clone size: -
CDR3 protein: CASSVHGSSYEQYF
CDR3 DNA: TGTGCCAGCAGCGTACACGGGAGTAGCTACGAGCAGTACTTC

V gene: TRBV28
J gene: TRBJ2-2
D gene: -
clone size: few
CDR3 protein: CASRTRAGVGTGELFF
CDR3 DNA: TGTGCCAGCAGAACCAGGGCAGGGGTGGGCACCGGGGAGCTGTTTTTT

V gene: TRBV28
J gene: TRBJ2-3
D gene: -
clone size: -
CDR3 protein: CASSLDSAGDTQYF
CDR3 DNA: TGTGCCAGCAGCCTCGATTCGGCGGGGGATACGCAGTATTTT

V gene: TRBV4-2
J gene: TRBJ2-1
D gene: -
clone size: many
CDR3 protein: CASSQDLELAYEQFF
CDR3 DNA: TGTGCCAGCAGCCAAGATCTCGAACTAGCCTACGAGCAGTTCTTC

V gene: TRBV27
J gene: TRBJ2-7
D gene: TRBD1
clone size: -
CDR3 protein: CASSLILGGTGPYEQYF
CDR3 DNA: TGTGCCAGCAGTTTAATTCTAGGGGGGACAGGACCATACGAGCAGTACTTC

V gene: TRBV6-1
J gene: TRBJ2-3
D gene: TRBD2
clone size: -
CDR3 protein: CASRTSGGSTDTQYF
CDR3 DNA: TGTGCCAGCAGGACTAGCGGGGGGAGCACAGATACGCAGTATTTT

V gene: TRBV20-1
J gene: TRBJ2-3
D gene: -
clone size: -
CDR3 protein: CSARDRLASTDTQYF
CDR3 DNA: TGCAGTGCTAGAGATCGGCTAGCGAGCACAGATACGCAGTATTTT

V gene: TRBV3-1
J gene: TRBJ1-1
D gene: -
clone size: few
CDR3 protein: CASTSQKLAFGTEAFF
CDR3 DNA: TGTGCCAGCACCAGTCAGAAGTTGGCTTTTGGAACTGAAGCTTTCTTT

V gene: TRBV27
J gene: TRBJ1-1
D gene: -
clone size: few
CDR3 protein: CASRRGANTEAFF
CDR3 DNA: TGTGCCAGCAGACGGGGAGCGAACACTGAAGCTTTCTTT

V gene: TRBV27
J gene: TRBJ1-3
D gene: -
clone size: -
CDR3 protein: CASAGYSGNTIYF
CDR3 DNA: TGTGCCAGCGCTGGGTATTCTGGAAACACCATATATTTT

V gene: TRBV5-5
J gene: TRBJ2-5
D gene: -
clone size: few
CDR3 protein: CASSSLSGAEQETQYF
CDR3 DNA: TGTGCCAGCAGCTCCCTATCCGGGGCGGAACAAGAGACCCAGTACTTC

V gene: TRBV4-2
J gene: TRBJ2-5
D gene: TRBD2
clone size: many
CDR3 protein: CASSQVVGLRTSGKQETQYF
CDR3 DNA: TGTGCCAGCAGCCAAGTGGTTGGACTTCGGACTAGCGGGAAGCAAGAGACCCAGTACTTC

V gene: TRBV4-2
J gene: TRBJ2-1
D gene: -
clone size: -
CDR3 protein: CASSQETGSNEQFF
CDR3 DNA: TGTGCCAGCAGCCAAGAAACAGGGAGCAATGAGCAGTTCTTC